The next 11 T cell receptor beta chains were all read from a single sample in a study of T-cell reconstitution after alpha-beta-depleted transplantation in children. Researchers prepared the TCRbeta library using unique molecular identifiers, the study reports. TCRdb re-called the PCR reads through MiXCR, storing one row per CDR3 protein. The sample records fewer than 500,000 distinct CDR3 sequences, around 46% being singletons. The starting material was PBMCs, obtained before TCRalphabeta/CD19-depleted stem cell transplant. The receptors originated from a girl aged 2-10 years with aplastic anemia, due to receive a stem cell transplant.

The V call is TRBV20-1, the J call TRBJ2-6; a weak D match, TRBD1 (6 bases). The CDR3 extends over 15 amino acids. Per germline, CDR1 DFQATT and CDR2 SNEGSKA (reference sequence). The germline V and J ends were trimmed by 5 bases and 4 bases, with 15 bases remaining between them. This chain's CDR3 is CSAPRGRPGANVLTF. In DNA, the CDR3 is TGCAGTGCTCCCAGGGGCCGCCCGGGGGCCAACGTCCTGACTTTC.

To note about this clonotype: Compared with germline, one end of the junction differs, possibly owing to a read error. The rearrangement links TRBV28 to TRBJ2-3; TRBD1 agrees at 7 bases. CDR1 is MDHEN, CDR2 SYDVKM, per germline. The CDR3 extends over 13 amino acids. CDR3 bases: TGTGCTAGCAGTACAGGGGAGTTAGATACGCAGTATTTT. Encoded protein: CASSTGELDTQYF.

This clonotype was observed a handful of times. The chain links TRBV29-1 to TRBJ2-5; the D gene is possibly TRBD2 (6 bases). The CDR3 is made up of 11 amino acids. Trimming pared 7 bases from V and 4 bases from J, leaving 10 bases between. Per germline, CDR1 SQVTM and CDR2 ANQGSEA. CDR3 DNA sequence: TGCAGCGCCGGGGGTTCAGAGACCCAGTACTTC. Translation: CSAGGSETQYF.

This clonotype has a count of ten or more. The chain employs TRBV20-1 and TRBJ2-1; 9 positions match TRBD2. V gave up 1 base and J gave up 7 bases; unmatched junction bases: 11. CDR3 length: 16 amino acids. CDR1 is DFQATT and CDR2 is SNEGSKA in the germline V gene (reference sequence). CDR3 amino acids: CSARAPGGLALNEQFF. CDR3 DNA: TGCAGTGCTAGAGCCCCCGGGGGACTAGCTTTAAATGAGCAGTTCTTC.

This chain connects TRBV7-2 to TRBJ1-5, with D possibly matching TRBD1 (6 bases). The CDR3 loop spans 15 amino acids. Germline assignment: CDR1 SGHTA and CDR2 FQGNSA. V was clipped by 5 bases and J by 5 bases, with 16 bases between them. In DNA form, the CDR3 reads TGTGCCAGCAGCAGCCGGGGGCGCAGGGATCAGCCCCAGCATTTT. Its protein product is CASSSRGRRDQPQHF. Complete variable domain (other parts from reference TRBV7-2 and TRBJ1-5): GAGVSQSPSNKVTEKGKDVELRCDPISGHTALYWYRQSLGQGLEFLIYFQGNSAPDKSGLPSDRFSAERTGGSVSTLTIQRTQQEDSAVYLCASSSRGRRDQPQHFGDGTRLSIL.

This clonotype was detected ten times or more. V usage is TRBV18 and J usage is TRBJ1-2; perhaps TRBD1 as D (5 bases). Germline assignment: CDR1 KGHSH and CDR2 LQKENI. The V gene lost 3 bases and the J gene lost 1 base, with 9 bases spanning the gap. This CDR3 is built from 14 residues. CDR3: CASSPTADNYGYTF. The CDR3 region has the DNA TGTGCCAGCTCACCGACAGCAGATAACTATGGCTACACCTTC.

This clonotype has a handful of counts. The CDR3 region is CSAERVGYEQYF. CDR3 nucleotide sequence: TGCAGTGCTGAGAGGGTCGGGTACGAGCAGTACTTC. The chain links TRBV20-1 to TRBJ2-7, with a tentative D call TRBD2 (5 bases). The CDR3 has 12 amino acids. Trimming stripped 5 bases from V and 4 bases from J, with 12 bases between. In germline, CDR1 is DFQATT, CDR2 SNEGSKA (reference sequence).

CDR3 residues: CASSLPRPTDTQYF. CDR3 in DNA: TGTGCCAGCAGCTTACCTAGACCCACAGATACGCAGTATTTT. The V call is TRBV7-2, the J call TRBJ2-3, with D hard to call. This CDR3 is built from 14 residues. V was trimmed by 2 bases and J by 2 bases, leaving 8 bases between them. Germline V CDR1 and CDR2: SGHTA, FQGNSA.

The chain combines TRBV27 with TRBJ2-7, with 7 bases that match TRBD2. This CDR3 is built from 15 residues. Per germline, CDR1 MNHEY and CDR2 SMNVEV (reference sequence). J lost 6 bases, V lost 3 bases, and 11 bases had no gene match. In nucleotides, the CDR3 is TGTGCCAGCAGTTTTGGGGCGGGAGCACTCTCCGAGCAGTACTTC. Translated, it gives CASSFGAGALSEQYF.

The rearrangement links TRBV7-9 to TRBJ1-1, with no clear D. Looked up from germline, CDR1 is SEHNR and CDR2 is FQNEAQ (reference sequence). The CDR3 contains 14 residues. Trimming took 1 base from V and 1 from J, leaving 7 bases between them. CDR3 sequence reads: CASSLGTSNTEAFF. Here the CDR3 DNA reads TGTGCCAGCAGCTTAGGCACATCGAACACTGAAGCTTTCTTT.

The V gene is TRBV11-2, the J gene TRBJ2-3; tentatively, D is TRBD2 (5 bases). Germline loops: CDR1 SGHAT, CDR2 FQNNGV. Between the trimmed V and J ends, which lost 5 bases and 6 bases, there was a span of 12 bases. This CDR3 spans 13 amino acids. The CDR3 region is CASSRLSGDTQYF. The CDR3 nucleotides read TGTGCCAGCAGCAGACTATCGGGTGATACGCAGTATTTT.